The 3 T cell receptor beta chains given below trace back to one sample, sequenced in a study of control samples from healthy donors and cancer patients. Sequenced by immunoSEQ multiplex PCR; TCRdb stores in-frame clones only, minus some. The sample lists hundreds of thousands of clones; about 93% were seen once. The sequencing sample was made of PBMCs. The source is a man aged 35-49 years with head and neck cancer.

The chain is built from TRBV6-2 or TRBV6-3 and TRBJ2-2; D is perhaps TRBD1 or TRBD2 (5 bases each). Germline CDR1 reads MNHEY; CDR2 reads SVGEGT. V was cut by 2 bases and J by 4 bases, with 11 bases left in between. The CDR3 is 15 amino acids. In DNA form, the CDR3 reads TGTGCCAGCAGTTACGAGGCAGGGAGCACCGGGGAGCTGTTTTTT. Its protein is CASSYEAGSTGELFF.

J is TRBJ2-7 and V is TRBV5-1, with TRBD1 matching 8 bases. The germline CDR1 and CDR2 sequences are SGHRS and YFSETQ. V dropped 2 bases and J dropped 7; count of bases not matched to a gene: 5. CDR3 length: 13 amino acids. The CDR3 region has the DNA TGCGCCAGCAGCTTACAGGGGGATGGGGAGCAGTACTTC. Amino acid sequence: CASSLQGDGEQYF.

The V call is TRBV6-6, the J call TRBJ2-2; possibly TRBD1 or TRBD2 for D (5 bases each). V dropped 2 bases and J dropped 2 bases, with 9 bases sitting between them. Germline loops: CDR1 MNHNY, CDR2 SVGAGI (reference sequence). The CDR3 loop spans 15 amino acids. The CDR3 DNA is TGTGCCAGCAGTTACGGGACGGTAAACACCGGGGAGCTGTTTTTT. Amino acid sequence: CASSYGTVNTGELFF.